This T cell receptor beta chain comes out of a study of T cells in localized non-small cell lung cancer. The germline V gene has CDR1 SGHDT and CDR2 YYEEEE. The V and J ends lost 2 bases and 0 bases respectively, with 3 bases between them. The CDR3 spans 13 residues. Using immunoSEQ multiplex PCR, the repertoire was profiled, and TCRdb retains in-frame clones only, with some absent. Of approximately 34,000 clones in the sample, roughly 89% were seen once. This receptor was taken from a woman aged 40-69 years with stage I lung adenocarcinoma. The sample in question was peripheral blood, obtained before any cancer treatment. The chain joins TRBV5-6 to TRBJ1-3; D is uncertain. The DNA for the CDR3 is TGTGCCAGCAGCTTCAGCTCTGGAAACACCATATATTTT. It encodes CASSFSSGNTIYF.